Listed below are T cell receptor beta chains from one sample, sequenced in a study of blood T cells in healthy people across ages. MiXCR, applied by TCRdb to the 5' RACE reads, yields one record per CDR3 protein. The repertoire consists of 1.2 million to 1.5 million distinct CDR3 sequences, with 55% to 75% occurring once and the leading ten covering more than 6%. Sequencing used blood. The receptor set was obtained from a man aged 18 to 29 in good health. Each CDR3 is given with its conserved first and last residue. The D gene is left open where the match is weak. The size field is filled for only some rows; it gives once, few, many or a size class.

D: NA; J: TRBJ2-3; V: TRBV2; size: NA; CDR3: CASSEAWGAVYSDTQYF; DNA: TGTGCCAGCAGTGAAGCGTGGGGGGCAGTTTATTCAGATACGCAGTATTTT
D: NA; J: TRBJ2-5; V: TRBV13; size: few; CDR3: CASSLVGSFQKTQYF; DNA: TGTGCCAGCAGCTTAGTAGGCAGCTTCCAGAAGACCCAGTACTTC
D: NA; J: TRBJ2-7; V: TRBV6-2/TRBV6-3; size: few; CDR3: CASQGNSYEQYF; DNA: TGTGCCAGCCAGGGCAATTCCTACGAGCAGTACTTC
D: NA; J: TRBJ2-7; V: TRBV7-6; size: NA; CDR3: CASSPRTRSYEQYF; DNA: TGTGCCAGCAGCCCCCGGACTCGGTCCTACGAGCAGTACTTC
D: NA; J: TRBJ1-1; V: TRBV20-1; size: NA; CDR3: CSARGGGRTEAFF; DNA: TGCAGTGCTAGGGGCGGGGGTCGGACTGAAGCTTTCTTT
D: NA; J: TRBJ2-5; V: TRBV20-1; size: NA; CDR3: CSARDLGETQYF; DNA: TGCAGTGCTAGGGATCTGGGGGAGACCCAGTACTTC
D: TRBD1; J: TRBJ1-2; V: TRBV7-9; size: NA; CDR3: CASTFGTDGYTF; DNA: TGTGCCAGCACCTTTGGGACAGATGGCTACACCTTC
D: NA; J: TRBJ2-5; V: TRBV29-1; size: few; CDR3: CSVEETTTEQETQYF; DNA: TGCAGCGTTGAAGAAACGACGACAGAGCAAGAGACCCAGTACTTC
D: NA; J: TRBJ2-7; V: TRBV14; size: NA; CDR3: CASSLWQGEEQYF; DNA: TGTGCCAGCAGCCTATGGCAGGGCGAAGAGCAGTACTTC
D: NA; J: TRBJ2-1; V: TRBV6-2/TRBV6-3; size: NA; CDR3: CASSSAGEQFF; DNA: TGTGCCAGCAGTTCGGCTGGTGAGCAGTTCTTC
D: NA; J: TRBJ2-7; V: TRBV6-5; size: NA; CDR3: CASSYSWAATYEQYF; DNA: TGTGCCAGCAGTTACTCCTGGGCAGCGACTTACGAGCAGTACTTC
D: NA; J: TRBJ1-1; V: TRBV3-1; size: NA; CDR3: CASRAEGNTEAFF; DNA: TGTGCCAGCAGAGCGGAAGGGAACACTGAAGCTTTCTTT
D: NA; J: TRBJ2-1; V: TRBV20-1; size: NA; CDR3: CSAGKNEQFF; DNA: TGCAGTGCTGGAAAAAACGAGCAGTTCTTC
D: NA; J: TRBJ2-1; V: TRBV20-1; size: NA; CDR3: CSARVPNNEQFF; DNA: TGCAGTGCTAGAGTTCCAAACAATGAGCAGTTCTTC
D: NA; J: TRBJ1-2; V: TRBV14; size: NA; CDR3: CASSQDLWGTIYGYTF; DNA: TGTGCCAGCAGCCAAGATCTCTGGGGGACAATCTATGGCTACACCTTC
D: TRBD2; J: TRBJ2-7; V: TRBV7-6; size: NA; CDR3: CASSLLASGSSYEQYF; DNA: TGTGCCAGCAGCCTTCTAGCTAGCGGGAGCTCCTACGAGCAGTACTTC
D: TRBD1; J: TRBJ2-7; V: TRBV7-2; size: once; CDR3: CASSLGWGQVGYEQYF; DNA: TGTGCCAGCAGCTTAGGGTGGGGACAGGTCGGGTACGAGCAGTACTTC
D: NA; J: TRBJ1-1; V: TRBV7-6; size: NA; CDR3: CASSPLRRVEAFF; DNA: TGTGCCAGCAGCCCCCTCCGTAGGGTTGAGGCTTTCTTT